The rows below give T cell receptor beta chains drawn from one sample of a study of naive and memory T cell subsets. MiXCR was run by TCRdb on the UMI-ligation and nested PCR reads, yielding one entry per CDR3 protein. The table includes over 100,000 distinct CDR3 sequences, about 14% detected once. Sequencing was carried out using naive CD8+ T cells from blood. Receptors were obtained from a human donor in good health. The CDR3 runs from the conserved cysteine through the conserved F or W. The D gene is left open where the match is weak. Where a row states a size, it is once, few, many or the class of an expanded clone; other rows omit it.

V: TRBV7-9; length: 14; D: -; size: -; J: TRBJ1-1; CDR3: CASSLWTKNTEAFF; DNA: TGTGCCAGCAGCTTATGGACAAAGAACACTGAAGCTTTCTTT
V: TRBV18; length: 14; D: -; size: -; J: TRBJ2-1; CDR3: CASSPEGGYNEQFF; DNA: TGTGCCAGCTCACCCGAGGGCGGTTACAATGAGCAGTTCTTC
V: TRBV7-6; length: 15; D: -; size: many; J: TRBJ2-3; CDR3: CASSFISGVTDTQYF; DNA: TGTGCCAGCAGCTTTATATCAGGGGTCACAGATACGCAGTATTTT
V: TRBV27; length: 15; D: -; size: -; J: TRBJ1-4; CDR3: CASGRYRDSDEKLFF; DNA: TGTGCCAGCGGAAGGTACAGGGACTCGGATGAAAAACTGTTTTTT
V: TRBV9; length: 16; D: -; size: -; J: TRBJ2-3; CDR3: CASSGGDVGNTDTQYF; DNA: TGTGCCAGCAGCGGGGGCGATGTAGGGAACACAGATACGCAGTATTTT
V: TRBV12-3/TRBV12-4; length: 12; D: -; size: few; J: TRBJ2-1; CDR3: CASSVGKPDQFF; DNA: TGTGCCAGCAGTGTGGGGAAACCGGACCAGTTCTTC
V: TRBV2; length: 16; D: -; size: few; J: TRBJ1-1; CDR3: CASSDADPGPITEAFF; DNA: TGTGCCAGCAGTGATGCGGATCCGGGACCAATCACTGAAGCTTTCTTT
V: TRBV12-3/TRBV12-4; length: 14; D: -; size: -; J: TRBJ2-2; CDR3: CASSDQGEGGELFF; DNA: TGTGCCAGCAGTGACCAGGGGGAGGGTGGGGAGCTGTTTTTT
V: TRBV27; length: 13; D: -; size: few; J: TRBJ1-5; CDR3: CASSRGTGQPQHF; DNA: TGTGCCAGCAGCCGAGGTACCGGGCAGCCCCAGCATTTT
V: TRBV4-3; length: 14; D: -; size: many; J: TRBJ2-1; CDR3: CASSQGSGGDEQFF; DNA: TGCGCCAGCAGCCAGGGGAGCGGAGGGGATGAGCAGTTCTTC
V: TRBV24-1; length: 11; D: -; size: few; J: TRBJ2-1; CDR3: CATSDINEQFF; DNA: TGTGCCACCAGTGATATCAATGAGCAGTTCTTC
V: TRBV27; length: 14; D: TRBD2; size: many; J: TRBJ2-2; CDR3: CASSGGGDTGELFF; DNA: TGTGCCAGCAGCGGGGGGGGGGACACCGGGGAGCTGTTTTTT
V: TRBV12-3/TRBV12-4; length: 13; D: -; size: -; J: TRBJ2-5; CDR3: CASSEGNQETQYF; DNA: TGTGCCAGCAGTGAGGGGAATCAAGAGACCCAGTACTTC
V: TRBV9; length: 13; D: -; size: many; J: TRBJ1-1; CDR3: CASSPPASSEAFF; DNA: TGTGCCAGCAGCCCCCCAGCGTCCTCTGAAGCTTTCTTT
V: TRBV30; length: 13; D: -; size: -; J: TRBJ2-7; CDR3: CAWSAGGRYEQYF; DNA: TGTGCCTGGAGCGCCGGAGGACGCTACGAGCAGTACTTC
V: TRBV25-1; length: 15; D: -; size: many; J: TRBJ2-1; CDR3: CASSEAGFSYNEQFF; DNA: TGTGCCAGCAGTGAAGCGGGATTCTCCTACAATGAGCAGTTCTTC
V: TRBV9; length: 15; D: -; size: -; J: TRBJ2-1; CDR3: CASSVEWNLWNEQFF; DNA: TGTGCCAGCAGCGTAGAATGGAACCTGTGGAATGAGCAGTTCTTC
V: TRBV4-3; length: 16; D: -; size: many; J: TRBJ2-1; CDR3: CASSQDGLGVGSEQFF; DNA: TGCGCCAGCAGCCAAGATGGGTTAGGGGTCGGGTCTGAGCAGTTCTTC